This TCR beta chain was retrieved from a study of T-cell reconstitution after alpha-beta-depleted transplantation in children. Germline loops: CDR1 SGHRS, CDR2 YFSETQ. V lost 4 bases, J lost 6 bases, and 18 bases lay in between. CDR3 length: 15 residues. For TCRbeta, the library was prepared with unique molecular identifiers. Each CDR3 protein gets one entry after TCRdb re-called the PCR reads with MiXCR. The sample records approximately 210,000 distinct CDR3 sequences, more than 14% being singletons. This clonotype was recorded at least ten times. This rearrangement joins TRBV5-1 to TRBJ2-3, with D perhaps matching TRBD2 (7 bases). The sequences come from PBMCs from the stem cell graft donor, collected from the stem cell graft. The receptor comes from a human donor who donated a stem cell graft to a child with acute lymphoblastic leukemia. The CDR3 region has the DNA TGCGCCAGCAGCCGGGGGGACAACAGGCCGGATACGCAGTATTTT. It specifies CASSRGDNRPDTQYF.